The entry that follows covers one T cell receptor beta chain sequence. Its antigen is unknown. This sample was taken from a study of a mutant IDH1 vaccine in newly diagnosed glioma. Assay used: immunoSEQ multiplex PCR; TCRdb lists only in-frame clones, some missing. Here the sample spans around 85,000 clones, 75% to 85% being singletons. This CDR3 region has 16 residues. Germline V gives CDR1 MNHNS, CDR2 SASEGT. Time point in this sample: week 23, last vaccination. Mutant IDH1 20-mer peptide, at 300 ug, made up each vaccine dose, with topical imiquimod. Sequences were derived from PBMCs, sampled from a glioma patient whose treatment included an IDH1 peptide vaccine. This rearrangement joins TRBV6-1 to TRBJ2-5; TRBD2 might be the D (5 bases). The closer fit of TRBJ2-7 to the DNA end suggests the J call may be wrong. This receptor was taken from a man aged 30 to 39 with glioma. Some clones in this sample may be carry-over from other donors' samples. CDR3 DNA: TGTGCCAGCAGTGAACACCGGGATAAGCACCCCTACGAGCAGTACTTC. Amino acid sequence: CASSEHRDKHPYEQYF.